This T cell receptor (beta chain) came from a study of T cell responses to AZD1222 COVID-19 vaccine. Study-wide findings and caveats: The study identified only six AZD1222 recipients as seropositive at baseline. Nearly half of the spike-specific TCRs reportedly recognize variant regions that carry no mutations.

Sequenced by immunoSEQ multiplex PCR; TCRdb stores in-frame clones only, minus some. Found here are 130,000 to 150,000 clones, about 92% of them singletons; the top ten hold less than 2%. On this clone itself: Its target is unknown.

This CDR3 has 12 amino acids. Trimming took off 3 bases at V and 4 bases at J, with 7 bases between the two ends. Germline loops: CDR1 SNHLY, CDR2 FYNNEI. The rearrangement joins TRBV2 to TRBJ2-7; the D is unclear. The clonotype comes from an adult in good health. The specimen comprised peripheral blood, sampled on day 0 of AZD1222 vaccination. The CDR3 loop reads CASSDGWYEQYF. CDR3 in DNA: TGTGCCAGCAGTGATGGTTGGTACGAGCAGTACTTC.